This T cell receptor beta chain was observed in a study of T cell responses to AZD1222 COVID-19 vaccine. There are 12 residues in the CDR3. Germline CDR1 SQVTM, CDR2 ANQGSEA. Between the trimmed V and J ends, which lost 7 bases and 8 bases, there was a span of 17 bases. Assay used: immunoSEQ multiplex PCR; TCRdb lists only in-frame clones, some missing. The sample has more than 100,000 clones, over 75% seen once. V gene TRBV29-1 combines with J gene TRBJ1-2; D is undetermined. This sample comprised peripheral blood, obtained on day 0 of AZD1222 vaccination. The receptor was isolated from an adult in good health. CDR3 DNA: TGCAGCGCCACAGAGACAAGGAGCGGCTACACCTTC. Translation gives CSATETRSGYTF.